This T cell receptor (beta chain) derives from a study of molecular identifiers for immune sequencing clone quantification. At the level of the study: Four of five RNA aliquots from approximately 20,000 or 100,000 naive CD8 T cells were sequenced.

The germline gives CDR1 SEHNR, CDR2 FQNEAQ (reference sequence). This CDR3 spans 13 amino acids. About this clonotype: A much larger clone differs by one base, so this may be a read error.

Each CDR3 protein gets one entry after TCRdb re-called the PCR reads with MiXCR. The sample lists about half a million distinct CDR3 sequences, about a fifth seen once, with around 0.84% in the top ten. The chain employs TRBV7-9 and TRBJ2-5, with D unclear. The sample consisted of naive CD8+ T cells from blood, with Jurkat cell RNA spiked in. Subset: FACS-sorted CD8+CD4-CCR7+CD45RA+ naive T cells. The sequence came from a human donor in good health. Some libraries in this study had Jurkat cell RNA spiked in. The CDR3 sequence is CASSLRGEETLYF. The CDR3, as DNA: TGTGCCAGCAGCTTACGTGGGGAAGAGACCCTGTACTTC.